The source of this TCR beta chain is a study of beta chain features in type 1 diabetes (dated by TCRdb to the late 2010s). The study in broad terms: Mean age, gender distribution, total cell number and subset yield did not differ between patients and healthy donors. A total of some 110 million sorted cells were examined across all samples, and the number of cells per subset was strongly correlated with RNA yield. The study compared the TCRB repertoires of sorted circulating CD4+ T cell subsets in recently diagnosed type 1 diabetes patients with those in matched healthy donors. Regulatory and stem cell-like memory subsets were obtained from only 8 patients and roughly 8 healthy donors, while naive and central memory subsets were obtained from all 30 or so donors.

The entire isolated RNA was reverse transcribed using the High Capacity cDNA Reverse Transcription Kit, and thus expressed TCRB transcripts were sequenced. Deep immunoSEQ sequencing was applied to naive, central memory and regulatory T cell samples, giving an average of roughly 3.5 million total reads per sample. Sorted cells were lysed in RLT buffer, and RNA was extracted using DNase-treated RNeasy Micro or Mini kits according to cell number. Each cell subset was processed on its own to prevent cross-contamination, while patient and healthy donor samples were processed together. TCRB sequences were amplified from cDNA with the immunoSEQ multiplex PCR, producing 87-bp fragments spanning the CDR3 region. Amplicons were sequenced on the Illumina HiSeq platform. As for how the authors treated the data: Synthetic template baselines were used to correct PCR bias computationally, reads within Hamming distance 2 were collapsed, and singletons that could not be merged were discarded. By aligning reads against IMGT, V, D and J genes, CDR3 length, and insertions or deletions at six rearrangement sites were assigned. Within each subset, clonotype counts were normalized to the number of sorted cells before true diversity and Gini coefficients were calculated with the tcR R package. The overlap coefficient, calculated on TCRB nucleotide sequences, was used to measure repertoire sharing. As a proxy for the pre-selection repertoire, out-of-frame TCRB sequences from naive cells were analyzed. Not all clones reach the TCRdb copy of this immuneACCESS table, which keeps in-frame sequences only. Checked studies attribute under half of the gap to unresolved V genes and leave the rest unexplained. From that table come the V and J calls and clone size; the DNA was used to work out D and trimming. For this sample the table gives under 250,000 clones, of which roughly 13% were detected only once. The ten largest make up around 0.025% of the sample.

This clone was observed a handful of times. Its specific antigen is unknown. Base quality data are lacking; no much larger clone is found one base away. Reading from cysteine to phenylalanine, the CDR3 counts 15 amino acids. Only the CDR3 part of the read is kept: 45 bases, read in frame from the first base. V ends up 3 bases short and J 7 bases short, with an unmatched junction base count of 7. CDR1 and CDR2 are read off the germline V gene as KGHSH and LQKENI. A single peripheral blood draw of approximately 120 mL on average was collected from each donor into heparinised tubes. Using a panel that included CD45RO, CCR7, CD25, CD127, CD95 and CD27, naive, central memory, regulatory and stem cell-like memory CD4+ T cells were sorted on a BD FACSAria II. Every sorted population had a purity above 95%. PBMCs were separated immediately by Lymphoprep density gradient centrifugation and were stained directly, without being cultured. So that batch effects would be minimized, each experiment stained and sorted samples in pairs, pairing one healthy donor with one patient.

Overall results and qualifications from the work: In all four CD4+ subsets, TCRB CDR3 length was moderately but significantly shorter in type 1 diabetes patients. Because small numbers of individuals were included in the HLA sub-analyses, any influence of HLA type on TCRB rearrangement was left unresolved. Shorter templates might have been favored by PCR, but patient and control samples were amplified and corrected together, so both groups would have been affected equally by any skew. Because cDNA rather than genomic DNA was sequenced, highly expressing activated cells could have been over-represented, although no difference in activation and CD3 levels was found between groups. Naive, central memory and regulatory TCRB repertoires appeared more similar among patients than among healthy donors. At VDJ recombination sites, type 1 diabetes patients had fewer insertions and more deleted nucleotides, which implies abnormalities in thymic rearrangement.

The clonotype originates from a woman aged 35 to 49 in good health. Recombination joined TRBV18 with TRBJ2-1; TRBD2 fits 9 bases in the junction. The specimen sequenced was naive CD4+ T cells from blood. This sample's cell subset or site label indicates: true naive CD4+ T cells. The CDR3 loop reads CASSPGLAGRNEQFF. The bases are TGTGCCAGCTCACCTGGGCTAGCGGGGCGGAATGAGCAGTTCTTC.